The T cell receptor beta chain described here comes from a study of post-analysis software for immune sequencing data. Overall study: The disease courses spanned relapsing-remitting, secondary progressive and progressive-relapsing forms of multiple sclerosis.

Broader study findings: F-measure co-clustering was strong for batch-matched samples. Normalized Chao1 diversity was significantly reduced in patients versus controls. With TRBV5-6, TRBV5-1 and TRBV20-1 included, 4 to 6 TRBV segments were more frequent in patients than in controls.

Turning to this clonotype: Its antigen is unidentified.

Sequencing libraries made from TCR beta cDNA carried unique molecular identifiers. TCRdb analysed the PCR reads with MiXCR anew, one entry per CDR3 protein. The repertoire holds some 690,000 distinct CDR3 sequences, around 27% seen once, with around 0.56% in the top ten. V lost 1 base to trimming and J lost 4 bases; unmatched junction nucleotides: 6. The CDR3 is made up of 16 amino acids. The germline V gene has CDR1 LGHNA and CDR2 YSLEER. The chain is built from TRBV4-3 and TRBJ2-2; 7 bases map to TRBD1. Sample: blood. This receptor was obtained from a girl under 18 with multiple sclerosis. CDR3 protein: CASSQGPGTATGELFF. CDR3 nucleotides: TGCGCCAGCAGCCAAGGACCCGGGACAGCCACCGGGGAGCTGTTTTTT.